Following are 5 T cell receptor beta chains from one sample sequenced in a study of shared clonotypes between healthy human individuals. The assay was immunoSEQ multiplex PCR, and TCRdb's table has in-frame clones only and misses some. In the table there are about 340,000 clones, roughly 70% of which are singletons. Sequences were obtained from memory CD4+ T cells sorted from blood. Subset noted: CD45RA-negative fraction. All receptors derive from a man aged 30 to 45 in good health.

The CDR3 DNA reads TGTGCCAGCAGTCCTACGGGACAGGGACAGTTCTTC. Protein sequence: CASSPTGQGQFF. The V and J genes are TRBV28 and TRBJ2-1; 9 bases fit TRBD1. The V gene's germline CDR1 is MDHEN and CDR2 SYDVKM. The CDR3 has 12 residues. J was trimmed by 13 bases and V by 5 bases; bases with no gene match: 6. Full variable domain (missing parts from reference TRBV28 and TRBJ2-1): DVKVTQSSRYLVKRTGEKVFLECVQDMDHENMFWYRQDPGLGLRLIYFSYDVKMKEKGDIPEGYSVSREKKERFSLILESASTNQTSMYLCASSPTGQGQFFGPGTRLTVL.

The chain recombines TRBV6-1 with TRBJ2-1, with 9 positions matching TRBD2. The V segment lost 0 bases and the J segment 1 base; nucleotides outside the gene matches: 4. Germline CDR1 and CDR2: MNHNS and SASEGT. The CDR3 has 17 amino acids. The CDR3 DNA reads as TGTGCCAGCAGTGAAGCGCCGACTAGCGGATCCTACAATGAGCAGTTCTTC. Translation gives CASSEAPTSGSYNEQFF.

In this sample, this clone turned up many times. The V gene is TRBV10-1, the J gene TRBJ1-1, with a weak D call TRBD1 (6 bases). Germline CDR1 and CDR2: WNHNN and SYGVQD (reference sequence). V was clipped by 5 bases and J by 0 bases, with 10 bases between them. CDR3 size: 14 residues. The CDR3, as DNA: TGCGCCAGCAGTCGGGACATCATGAACACTGAAGCTTTCTTT. Translating gives CASSRDIMNTEAFF.

The chain has TRBV10-3 and TRBJ1-1, with TRBD1 identical over 7 bases. After removal of 4 bases from V and 9 bases from J, the junction contained 5 bases not matched to a gene. Germline-derived CDR1 and CDR2 are ENHRY and SYGVKD. The CDR3 contains 12 residues. The CDR3 spells CAISGTGEKAFF. The DNA for the CDR3 is TGTGCCATCAGTGGGACAGGAGAAAAAGCTTTCTTT.

Only a few counts were recorded for this clone. The rearrangement uses TRBV11-2 and TRBJ2-3, with D possibly TRBD1 on 6 matching bases. Germline CDR1 is SGHAT and CDR2 is FQNNGV. The CDR3 spans 13 residues. Trimming stripped 5 bases from V and 9 bases from J, with 15 bases between. This CDR3 reads CASSPRQAYTQYF. The CDR3 DNA reads TGTGCCAGCAGCCCTCGACAGGCGTACACGCAGTATTTT.